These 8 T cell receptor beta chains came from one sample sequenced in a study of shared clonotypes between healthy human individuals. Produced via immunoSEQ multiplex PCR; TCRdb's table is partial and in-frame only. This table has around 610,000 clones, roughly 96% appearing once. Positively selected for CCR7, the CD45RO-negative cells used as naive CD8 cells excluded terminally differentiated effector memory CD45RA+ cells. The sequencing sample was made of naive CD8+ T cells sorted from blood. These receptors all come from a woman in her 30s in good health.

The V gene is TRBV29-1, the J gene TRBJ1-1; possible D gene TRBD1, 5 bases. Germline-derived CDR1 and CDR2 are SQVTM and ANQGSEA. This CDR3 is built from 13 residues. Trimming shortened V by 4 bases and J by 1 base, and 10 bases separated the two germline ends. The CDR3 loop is CSVVPGTNTEAFF. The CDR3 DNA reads TGCAGCGTTGTGCCCGGGACGAACACTGAAGCTTTCTTT.

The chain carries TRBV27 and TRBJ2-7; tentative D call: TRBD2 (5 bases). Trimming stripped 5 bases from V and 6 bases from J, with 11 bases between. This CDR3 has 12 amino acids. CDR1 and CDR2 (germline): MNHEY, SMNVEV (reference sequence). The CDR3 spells CASSGLTLEQYF. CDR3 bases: TGTGCCAGCAGTGGACTGACCCTCGAGCAGTACTTC.

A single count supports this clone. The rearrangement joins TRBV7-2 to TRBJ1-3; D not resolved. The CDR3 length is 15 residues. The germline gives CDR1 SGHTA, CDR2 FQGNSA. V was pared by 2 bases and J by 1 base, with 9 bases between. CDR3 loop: CASSLSQVSGNTIYF. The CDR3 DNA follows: TGTGCCAGCAGCTTAAGTCAGGTGTCTGGAAACACCATATATTTT.

Written as DNA, the CDR3 is TGTGCCAGCAGTTTATTCCCCGGGAACTACGAGCAGTACTTC. Protein sequence: CASSLFPGNYEQYF. The chain combines TRBV28 with TRBJ2-7; TRBD2 is a possible D gene (5 bases). The CDR3 runs 14 residues. V was cut by 1 base and J by 3 bases, with 10 bases left in between. In germline, CDR1 is MDHEN, CDR2 SYDVKM.

In DNA form, the CDR3 reads TGTGCCAGCAGTTTATACGGGACGGCAGAGAATACGCAGTATTTT. Protein product: CASSLYGTAENTQYF. The rearrangement joins TRBV28 to TRBJ2-3, with D perhaps matching TRBD1 or TRBD2 (5 bases each). Germline-derived CDR1 and CDR2 are MDHEN and SYDVKM. The CDR3 loop spans 15 amino acids. Trimming pared 1 base from V and 7 bases from J, leaving 15 bases between. Supplemented by reference TRBV28 and TRBJ2-3, the full variable domain reads DVKVTQSSRYLVKRTGEKVFLECVQDMDHENMFWYRQDPGLGLRLIYFSYDVKMKEKGDIPEGYSVSREKKERFSLILESASTNQTSMYLCASSLYGTAENTQYFGPGTRLTVL.

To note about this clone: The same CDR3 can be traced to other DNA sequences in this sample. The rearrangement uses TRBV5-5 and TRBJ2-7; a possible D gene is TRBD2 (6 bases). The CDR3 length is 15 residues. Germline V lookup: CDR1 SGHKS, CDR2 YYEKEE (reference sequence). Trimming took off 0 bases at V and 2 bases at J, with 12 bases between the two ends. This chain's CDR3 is CASSLAGRPTYEQYF. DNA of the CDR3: TGTGCCAGCAGCTTGGCGGGGAGGCCCACCTACGAGCAGTACTTC.

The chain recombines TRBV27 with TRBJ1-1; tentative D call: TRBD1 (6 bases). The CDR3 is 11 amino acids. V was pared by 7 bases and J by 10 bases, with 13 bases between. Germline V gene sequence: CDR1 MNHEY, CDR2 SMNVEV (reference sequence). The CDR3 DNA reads TGTGCCAGCACCCTAGGGGGATTAGCTTTCTTT. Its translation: CASTLGGLAFF.

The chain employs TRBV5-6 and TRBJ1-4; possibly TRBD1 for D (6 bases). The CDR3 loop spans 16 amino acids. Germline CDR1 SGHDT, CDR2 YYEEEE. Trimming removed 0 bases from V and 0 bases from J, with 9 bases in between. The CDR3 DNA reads TGTGCCAGCAGCTTGGATTCAGGGGCAACTAATGAAAAACTGTTTTTT. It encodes CASSLDSGATNEKLFF.